This T cell receptor (beta chain) is from a study of cytomegalovirus exposure and HLA in healthy donors. Study overall: Earlier, approximately 110 million unique TCR beta sequences were recovered from about 179 million T cells by an analysis. The study, taken as a whole, reports: Upon later analysis, TCR association rates were observed to vary by HLA locus, being highest for DRB1 and lowest for HLA-C. Across donors, presence/absence analyses took sequencing depth to be roughly uniform.

A word on this clone: What it recognizes is unknown.

60 Vbeta and 13 Jbeta primers were used in PCR. Only in-frame clones appear in the TCRdb table, and some are missing; sequencing was by immunoSEQ multiplex PCR. The repertoire holds 130,000 to 150,000 clones, with around three quarters as singletons. Trimming removed 4 bases from V and 3 bases from J, with 14 bases in between. Germline lookup yields CDR1 SGDLS and CDR2 YYNGEE. The CDR3 covers 14 residues. The sample comprised PBMCs. The chain has TRBV9 and TRBJ2-7; maybe TRBD1 (6 bases). The receptor comes from a man aged 25 to 45 in good health and CMV-seronegative. CDR3 residues: CASSPTGQNYEQYF. The CDR3 DNA is TGTGCCAGCAGCCCGACCGGACAGAACTACGAGCAGTACTTC. The whole variable domain, remainder taken from reference TRBV9 and TRBJ2-7, is DSGVTQTPKHLITATGQRVTLRCSPRSGDLSVYWYQQSLDQGLQFLIQYYNGEERAKGNILERFSAQQFPDLHSELNLSSLELGDSALYFCASSPTGQNYEQYFGPGTRLTVT.